Listed below are T cell receptor beta chains from one sample, sequenced in a study of blood T cell repertoires in COVID-19. Assay: immunoSEQ multiplex PCR; the TCRdb copy retains only in-frame clones and omits some. The repertoire consists of some 50,000 clones, with 82% occurring once and the leading ten covering 14% to 15%. The sequenced sample was peripheral blood. The origin of the receptors is a human donor in a cohort sampled during active COVID-19. The CDR3 runs from the conserved cysteine through the conserved F or W. The D gene is left open where the match is weak. Rows give clone size only sometimes, using once, few, many, or a class for an expanded clone.

clone_size j_call d_call v_call cdr3_nt cdr3_aa
. TRBJ2-3 . TRBV10-3 TGTGCCATCAGTGGGGAAATACAGGGTCAAGATACGCAGTATTTT CAISGEIQGQDTQYF
. TRBJ1-3 TRBD1 TRBV27 TGTGCCAGCAGTTCCCGGGACAGTGGAAACACCATATATTTT CASSSRDSGNTIYF
. TRBJ1-6 . TRBV4-3 TGCGCCAGCAGCCAAGATCGCGGGGGAGACTCACCCCTCCACTTT CASSQDRGGDSPLHF
. TRBJ1-1 TRBD1 TRBV6-5 TGTGCCAGCAGTTACTCGGTTGACAGGGACGCTTTCTTT CASSYSVDRDAFF
. TRBJ1-5 TRBD1 TRBV10-1 TGCGCCAGCAGCGGACAGGGCCACCAGCCCCAGCATTTT CASSGQGHQPQHF
. TRBJ2-4 TRBD2 TRBV20-1 TGCAGTGCTAGTGAGGCGACGGGAGGTACCAAAAACATTCAGTACTTC CSASEATGGTKNIQYF
. TRBJ1-4 . TRBV3-1/TRBV3-2 TGTGCCAGCAGCCAACCCGGGGATGCAACTAATGAAAAACTGTTTTTT CASSQPGDATNEKLFF
. TRBJ2-3 TRBD1 TRBV2 TGTGCCAGCAGTGCCCAGGGGGTCACAGATACGCAGTATTTT CASSAQGVTDTQYF
. TRBJ2-1 . TRBV4-1 TGCGCCAGCAGCCAAGCATGGGTAGCGGAGAACTACAATGAGCAGTTCTTC CASSQAWVAENYNEQFF
. TRBJ1-2 TRBD1 TRBV27 TGTGCCAGCAGGCTGACAGGGTCCCATTCTGGCTACACCTTC CASRLTGSHSGYTF
. TRBJ1-2 . TRBV11-2 TGTGCCAGCAGCCTTAGATCGGGTAGAAGTGAAGTCTTC CASSLRSGRSEVF
. TRBJ2-7 TRBD2 TRBV6-1 TGTGCCAGCAGTGATAAGAGAGCGGGAGGGAGTCACGAGCAGTACTTC CASSDKRAGGSHEQYF
. TRBJ1-1 . TRBV7-9 TGTGCCAGCAGCTTAGAAGCCGTTTTGACTGAAGCTTTCTTT CASSLEAVLTEAFF
. TRBJ2-3 . TRBV11-2 TGTGCCAGCAGCTTATTCGAGCGTATGACCTCTAGCACAGATACGCAGTATTTT CASSLFERMTSSTDTQYF
few TRBJ2-7 . TRBV3-1/TRBV3-2 TGTGCCAGCAGCCAAGAGAACTCGGGTTCCTACGAGCAGTACTTC CASSQENSGSYEQYF
. TRBJ1-2 TRBD1 TRBV18 TGTGCCAGCTCACAGAGCCCCCGGACAGGGTATTTAGCTAACTATGGCTACACCTTC CASSQSPRTGYLANYGYTF
. TRBJ2-4 . TRBV3-1/TRBV3-2 TGTGCCAGCAGCCCCAGCTCCAGGGTTGCCAAAAACATTCAGTACTTC CASSPSSRVAKNIQYF
. TRBJ1-1 TRBD1 TRBV11-2 TGTGCCAGCAGCTGGGGACAGTTGAACACTGAAGCTTTCTTT CASSWGQLNTEAFF
. TRBJ1-3 . TRBV9 TGTGCCAGCAGCGTATTCGAGGGAGTCTCTGGAAACACCATATATTTT CASSVFEGVSGNTIYF
. TRBJ1-2 . TRBV18 TGTGCCAGCTCAGCAGCAAACAGGGCCACTGACTATGGCTACACCTTC CASSAANRATDYGYTF
. TRBJ2-2 TRBD2 TRBV5-6 TGTGCCAGCATCGGCGGGAGGTTGGACACCGGGGAGCTGTTTTTT CASIGGRLDTGELFF
. TRBJ2-7 . TRBV6-2/TRBV6-3 TGTGCCAGCAGTTACGAACTTCCTGCTATCTACGAGCAGTACTTC CASSYELPAIYEQYF
. TRBJ2-3 TRBD2 TRBV3-1/TRBV3-2 TGTGCCAGCAGCCAAGTGAAGCGGGGGACCACAGATACGCAGTATTTT CASSQVKRGTTDTQYF
. TRBJ1-6 TRBD1 TRBV6-1 TGTGCCAGCAGTGAAGCGCGACAGGGGAGAGATTCACCCCTCCACTTT CASSEARQGRDSPLHF
. TRBJ2-3 . TRBV6-1 TGTGCCAGCAGTGAAACGAGAAATACGCAGTATTTT CASSETRNTQYF
. TRBJ2-7 TRBD1 TRBV5-1 TGCGCCAGCAGCCGACAGGGGTCCTACGAGCAGTACTTC CASSRQGSYEQYF
. TRBJ2-7 . TRBV6-2/TRBV6-3 TGTGCCAGCAGTTACCCCATTGGGGGGGGCCGTTCCTACGAGCAGTACTTC CASSYPIGGGRSYEQYF
. TRBJ2-3 TRBD2 TRBV10-3 TGTGCCGTCCTAGCGGGGGGGGCCGCAGATACGCAGTATTTT CAVLAGGAADTQYF
. TRBJ2-3 TRBD2 TRBV7-9 TGTGCCAGCAGCCTCTGGACTAGCTGGGAGATTACAGATACGCAGTATTTT CASSLWTSWEITDTQYF
. TRBJ1-5 . TRBV5-4 TGTGCCAGCAGCTTGGCCCCAGGGAGCAATCAGCCCCAGCATTTT CASSLAPGSNQPQHF
few TRBJ2-5 . TRBV19 TGTGCCAGTAGTATGGCGACAACCATCCAAGAGACCCAGTACTTC CASSMATTIQETQYF
. TRBJ2-5 . TRBV7-8 TGTGCCAGCAGCTTAGGACCGGGGGTAGAGACCCAGTACTTC CASSLGPGVETQYF
. TRBJ2-1 TRBD2 TRBV19 TGTGCCAGTACCCCGCTAGCGGGGGGGCCAAATGAGCAGTTCTTC CASTPLAGGPNEQFF
. TRBJ2-2 TRBD1 TRBV6-5 TGTGCCAGCACCGACAGGGAATCAGACACCGGGGAGCTGTTTTTT CASTDRESDTGELFF
few TRBJ1-1 TRBD1 TRBV5-1 TGCGCCAGCAGCATCGGACCCAGGGGGACTGAAGCTTTCTTT CASSIGPRGTEAFF
. TRBJ2-7 TRBD2 TRBV6-5 TGTGCCAGCAGAGGAGGACTAGCGGGAGTCTACGAGCAGTACTTC CASRGGLAGVYEQYF
few TRBJ2-7 . TRBV6-2/TRBV6-3 TGTGCCAGCAGTTATCCGGGGAGCGGCGAGCAGTACTTC CASSYPGSGEQYF
. TRBJ2-7 TRBD1 TRBV5-1 TGCGCCAGCAGCCTCCGGGACAGGGGGTACGAGCAGTACTTC CASSLRDRGYEQYF
. TRBJ2-5 TRBD2 TRBV7-7 TGTGCTAGCAGCTTGAGCGGGGGGGCGTTTGAGACCCAGTACTTC CASSLSGGAFETQYF
. TRBJ1-1 . TRBV24-1 TGTGCCACCAGTGATCCAGGGGCGCCCGTCACTGAAGCTTTCTTT CATSDPGAPVTEAFF
. TRBJ2-2 . TRBV6-2/TRBV6-3 TGTGCCAGCAGTCATCACTTCTCCATCACCGGGGAGCTGTTTTTT CASSHHFSITGELFF
. TRBJ2-7 . TRBV6-2/TRBV6-3 TGTGCCAGCAGCTCTAATCCGTTTGCGGGCGAGCAGTACTTC CASSSNPFAGEQYF
. TRBJ1-4 . TRBV19 TGTGCCAGTAGTCTACAACGTCGGGATGAAAAACTGTTTTTT CASSLQRRDEKLFF
. TRBJ2-4 TRBD1 TRBV27 TGTGCCAGCAGTGAGGGTTACAGGGGGACCAAAAACATTCAGTACTTC CASSEGYRGTKNIQYF
. TRBJ2-5 . TRBV5-1 TGCGCCAGCAGCTTGGTGCTAGGCCAAGAGACCCAGTACTTC CASSLVLGQETQYF
. TRBJ2-6 . TRBV25-1 TGTGCCAGCACTGACAGCTCTGGGGCCAACGTCCTGACTTTC CASTDSSGANVLTF